This T cell receptor beta chain is drawn from a study of CD8 T cells in Susac syndrome (dated by TCRdb to about 2019). In terms of the full investigation: The study used repertoire sequencing to test whether antigen drove CD8+ T cell activation and differentiation in Susac syndrome. The study compared CD8+ T cell repertoire clonality among roughly 12 healthy donors, 14 Susac syndrome patients and approximately 16 multiple sclerosis patients. The paper as a whole reports these results and caveats: The TCR sequencing and HLA analysis was acknowledged to have included a relatively small number of individuals.

As encoded in the germline V gene, CDR1 is SQVTM while CDR2 is ANQGSEA. The CDR3 covers 11 residues, taking in both the cysteine and the phenylalanine. Left in the record is the CDR3 DNA by itself, 33 bases read in frame from the first base. Cut back by 2 bases and 6 bases, the V and J ends lie 7 bases apart. A remark on this clonotype: Its specific antigen is unknown. No quality values exist for individual bases; no much larger clone is one base distant.

RNA was extracted with the RNeasy kit and roughly 0.5 to 1 ug was reverse transcribed using random hexamers. TCR beta CDR3 regions were amplified with the immunoSEQ multiplex PCR assay covering 54 Vbeta and 13 Jbeta segments. PCR amplification bias was corrected using a synthetic template baseline for primer optimization and computational correction. The paper's data handling went like this. Reads were annotated to V, D and J genes according to IMGT and were analyzed with immunoSEQ Analyzer, with only productive sequences retained. Clonality was computed as one minus Shannon entropy normalized by log2 of the number of productive unique sequences. For each patient and control, public and private clones were evaluated among the 100 most prevalent clones. A clone was defined as Susac-specific if it was absent from the healthy and MS cohorts, from over a thousand published viral clones and from other ImmuneACCESS disease sequences. In-frame beta chains were kept once TCRdb had trimmed the public reads at Q25 with fastp and called clones with MiXCR. Entries that share a CDR3 protein sequence are merged under the most common genes and DNA. It is TCRdb's table, rather than the study itself, that gives the V and J calls and clone size. This sample is represented by around 46,000 distinct CDR3 sequences; 80% to 95% of them were singletons. Around 0.4% of the sample belongs to the ten largest clones.

High-throughput TCR beta sequencing profiled peripheral blood CD8+ and CD4+ T cells from healthy donors, Susac syndrome patients and multiple sclerosis patients. Healthy donors were age- and sex-matched controls. CD8+ TEMRA cells were enriched by FACS, while bulk CD8+ and CD4+ T cells were purified by magnetic negative isolation. Blood was drawn into EDTA tubes, processed within 24 hours, and PBMCs were isolated by density gradient centrifugation. PBMCs intended for TCR sequencing were cryopreserved in liquid nitrogen and thawed later in a water bath at 37 degrees C. A purity of at least 90% was achieved for sorted or isolated CD4+, CD8+ and CD8+ TEMRA cells.

What was sequenced was CD8+ T cells from PBMCs. The TCR sequence derives from a human donor in good health. The sequence is built from TRBV29-1 and TRBJ1-1; too little of a D gene remains to name it. The nucleotide sequence is given as TGCAGCGTTGAATTCGGGCCTGAAGCTTTCTTT. It translates to CSVEFGPEAFF.